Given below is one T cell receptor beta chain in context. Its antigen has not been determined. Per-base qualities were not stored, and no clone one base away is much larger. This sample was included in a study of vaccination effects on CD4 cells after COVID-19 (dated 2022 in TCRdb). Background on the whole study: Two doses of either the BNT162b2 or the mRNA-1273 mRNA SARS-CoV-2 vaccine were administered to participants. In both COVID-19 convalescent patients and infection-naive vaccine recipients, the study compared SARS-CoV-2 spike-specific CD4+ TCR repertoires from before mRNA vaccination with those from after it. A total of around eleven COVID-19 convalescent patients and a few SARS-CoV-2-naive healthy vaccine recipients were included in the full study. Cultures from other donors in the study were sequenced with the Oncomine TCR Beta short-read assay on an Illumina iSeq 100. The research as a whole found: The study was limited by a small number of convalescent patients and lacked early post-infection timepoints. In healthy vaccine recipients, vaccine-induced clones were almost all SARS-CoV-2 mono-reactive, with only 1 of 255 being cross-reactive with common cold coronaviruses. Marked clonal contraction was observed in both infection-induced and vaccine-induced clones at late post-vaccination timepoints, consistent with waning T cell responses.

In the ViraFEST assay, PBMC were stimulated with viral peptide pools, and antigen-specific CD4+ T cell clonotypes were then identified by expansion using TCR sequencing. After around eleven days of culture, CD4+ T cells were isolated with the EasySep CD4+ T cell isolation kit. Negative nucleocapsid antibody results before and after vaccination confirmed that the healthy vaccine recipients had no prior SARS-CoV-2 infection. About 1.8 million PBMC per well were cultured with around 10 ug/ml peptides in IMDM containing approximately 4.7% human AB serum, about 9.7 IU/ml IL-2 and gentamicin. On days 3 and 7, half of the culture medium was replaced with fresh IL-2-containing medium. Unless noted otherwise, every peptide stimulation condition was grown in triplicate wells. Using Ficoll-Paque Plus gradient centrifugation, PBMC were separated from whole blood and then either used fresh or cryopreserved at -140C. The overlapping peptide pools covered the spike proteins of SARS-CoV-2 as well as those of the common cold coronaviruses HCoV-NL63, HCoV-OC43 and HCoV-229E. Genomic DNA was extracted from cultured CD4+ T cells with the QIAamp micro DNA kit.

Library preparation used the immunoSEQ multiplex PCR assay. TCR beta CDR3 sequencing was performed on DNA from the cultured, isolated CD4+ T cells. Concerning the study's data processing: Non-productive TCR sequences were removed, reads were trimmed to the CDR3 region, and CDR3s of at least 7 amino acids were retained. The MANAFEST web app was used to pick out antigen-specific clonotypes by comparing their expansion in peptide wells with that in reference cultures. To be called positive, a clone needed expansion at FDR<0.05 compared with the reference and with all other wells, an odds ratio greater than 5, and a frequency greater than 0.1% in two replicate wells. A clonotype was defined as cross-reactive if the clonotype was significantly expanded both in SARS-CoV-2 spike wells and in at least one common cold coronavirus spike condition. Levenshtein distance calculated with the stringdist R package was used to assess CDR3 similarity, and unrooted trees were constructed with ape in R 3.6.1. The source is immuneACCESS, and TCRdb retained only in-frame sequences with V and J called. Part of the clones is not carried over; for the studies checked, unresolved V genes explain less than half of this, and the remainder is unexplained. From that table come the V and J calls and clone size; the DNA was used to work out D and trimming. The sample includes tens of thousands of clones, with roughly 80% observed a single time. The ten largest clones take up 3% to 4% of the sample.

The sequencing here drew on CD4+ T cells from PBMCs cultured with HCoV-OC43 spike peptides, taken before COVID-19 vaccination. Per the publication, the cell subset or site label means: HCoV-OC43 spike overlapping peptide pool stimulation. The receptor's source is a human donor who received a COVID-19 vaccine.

CDR3 loop: CASSTGIAGGAGETQYF. In nucleotides, the sequence is TGTGCCAGCAGTACCGGAATAGCGGGGGGTGCGGGGGAGACCCAGTACTTC. This receptor chain uses TRBV6-2 or TRBV6-3 and TRBJ2-5, with 10 bases aligning to TRBD2. The cysteine opens and the phenylalanine closes a CDR3 of 17 amino acids. Only CDR3 DNA remains: 51 bases, in frame from the first base. V lost 5 bases and J lost 5 bases, and the count of bases not matched to a germline gene is 14. The germline V gene provides CDR1 MNHEY and CDR2 SVGEGT.